Listed below are T cell receptor beta chains from one sample, sequenced in a study of OX40 agonist ivuxolimab in advanced cancers. Measured with immunoSEQ multiplex PCR; TCRdb has only the in-frame clones, and not every one. The sample consists of 75,000 to 90,000 clones, around nine tenths of them appearing once. Sample: CD4+ or CD8+ T cells sorted from blood, taken in a trial of the OX40 agonist ivuxolimab. Receptors were obtained from an adult with an advanced solid tumor such as melanoma, head and neck, liver or kidney cancer. Each CDR3 is given with its conserved first and last residue. Fields, in order: D gene, clone size, V gene, J gene, CDR3 protein, CDR3 DNA. The D gene is left open where the match is weak. Only some rows state a clone size, as once, few, many or a class for expanded clones.

-	medium-sized	TRBV4-1	TRBJ2-3	CASSTLGGRFPTQADTQYF	TGCGCCAGCAGCACTCTAGGGGGGCGCTTCCCGACCCAGGCAGATACGCAGTATTTT
TRBD1	-	TRBV29-1	TRBJ2-5	CSVSGTGEGETQYF	TGCAGCGTTTCCGGGACAGGGGAGGGAGAGACCCAGTACTTC
-	medium-sized	TRBV6-1	TRBJ1-5	CASSVITSNSNQPQHF	TGTGCCAGCAGTGTCATAACATCTAATAGCAATCAGCCCCAGCATTTT
-	-	TRBV19	TRBJ2-3	CASSTKAGPRTDTQYF	TGTGCCAGTAGTACAAAAGCGGGCCCACGAACAGATACGCAGTATTTT
TRBD2	few	TRBV6-4	TRBJ2-2	CASSIIAGDTGELFF	TGTGCCAGCAGTATAATAGCGGGGGACACCGGGGAGCTGTTTTTT
-	-	TRBV21-1	TRBJ1-5	CASSGKDRSNQPQHF	TGTGCCAGCAGTGGGAAGGACAGGAGCAATCAGCCCCAGCATTTT
-	-	TRBV11-2	TRBJ2-3	CASSLFADTQYF	TGTGCCAGCAGCTTATTCGCAGATACGCAGTATTTT
-	-	TRBV5-1	TRBJ2-3	CASSLEGRPSTDTQYF	TGCGCCAGCAGCTTGGAGGGCAGGCCTAGCACAGATACGCAGTATTTT
-	-	TRBV2	TRBJ2-3	CASSERRPSTDTQYF	TGTGCCAGCAGTGAAAGGAGACCGAGCACAGATACGCAGTATTTT
-	-	TRBV12-5	TRBJ1-2	CASGLEGHRSYTF	TGTGCTAGTGGTTTGGAGGGACACAGGAGCTACACCTTC
-	once	TRBV7-9	TRBJ2-2	CASSRPERTGELFF	TGTGCCAGCAGCCGTCCCGAGCGCACCGGGGAGCTGTTTTTT
TRBD1	-	TRBV6-1	TRBJ2-2	CASSGYVGQGTNTGELFF	TGTGCCAGCAGTGGCTACGTCGGACAGGGAACGAACACCGGGGAGCTGTTTTTT
TRBD2	-	TRBV18	TRBJ2-3	CASSPTSGRGTDTQYF	TGTGCCAGCTCACCTACTAGCGGGAGGGGTACAGATACGCAGTATTTT
-	-	TRBV9	TRBJ2-7	CASSVAGGSEQCF	-
-	-	TRBV5-1	TRBJ2-5	CASSLSQSRETQYF	TGCGCCAGCAGTTTGTCTCAGAGTCGAGAGACCCAGTACTTC
-	-	TRBV7-9	TRBJ1-3	CASSLLWTSGNTIYF	TGTGCCAGCAGCTTATTATGGACATCTGGAAACACCATATATTTT
-	-	TRBV6-6	TRBJ2-5	CASSYSIEETQYF	TGTGCCAGCAGTTACTCGATAGAAGAGACCCAGTACTTC
TRBD1	-	TRBV2	TRBJ2-2	CASTRDRGPGELFF	TGTGCCAGCACCCGGGACAGGGGTCCCGGGGAGCTGTTTTTT
TRBD1	-	TRBV7-6	TRBJ2-2	CASSPRGRNTGELFF	TGTGCCAGCAGCCCCAGGGGGCGGAACACCGGGGAGCTGTTTTTT
-	-	TRBV29-1	TRBJ2-2	CSVWETGELFF	TGCAGCGTGTGGGAAACCGGGGAGCTGTTTTTT
-	-	TRBV27	TRBJ1-2	CASSPQIPYAGYTF	TGTGCCAGCAGCCCACAGATCCCCTATGCGGGCTACACCTTC
-	-	TRBV7-6	TRBJ2-7	CASSLVQGRYEQYF	TGTGCCAGCAGCTTAGTTCAGGGGAGGTACGAGCAGTACTTC
TRBD1	-	TRBV5-1	TRBJ1-1	CASSPTPTGGNTEAFF	TGCGCCAGCAGCCCGACCCCGACAGGGGGGAACACTGAAGCTTTCTTT
-	-	TRBV27	TRBJ1-2	CASIGRQGVFYGYTF	TGTGCCAGCATCGGTCGGCAGGGAGTTTTCTATGGCTACACCTTC
-	-	TRBV5-4	TRBJ2-1	CASSLDLEASYNEQFF	TGTGCCAGCAGCCTTGACTTAGAGGCCTCCTACAATGAGCAGTTCTTC
-	-	TRBV7-2	TRBJ1-2	CASRPPEGEISGYTF	TGTGCCAGCAGGCCCCCAGAGGGAGAGATTAGCGGCTACACCTTC
-	-	TRBV9	TRBJ2-3	CASSFRTSLSTDTQYF	TGTGCCAGCAGCTTCCGGACTTCCCTATCCACAGATACGCAGTATTTT
TRBD1	once	TRBV10-3	TRBJ2-7	CAISRDRETYEQYF	TGTGCCATCAGTAGAGACAGGGAGACCTACGAGCAGTACTTC
TRBD1	-	TRBV7-6	TRBJ1-2	CASSLLGQVVTNGYTF	TGTGCCAGCAGCCTATTGGGACAGGTAGTGACCAATGGCTACACCTTC
-	-	TRBV5-8	TRBJ2-5	CASSFERTIQTQYF	TGTGCCAGCAGCTTCGAACGGACGATACAGACCCAGTACTTC
-	-	TRBV18	TRBJ1-3	CASSPTTGSGNTIYF	TGTGCCAGCTCCCCGACAACAGGGTCTGGAAACACCATATATTTT
-	-	TRBV30	TRBJ1-2	CALLGVRDGYTF	TGTGCCCTGCTTGGGGTGCGAGATGGCTACACCTTC
-	-	TRBV5-5	TRBJ1-6	CASSLIGGNSPLHF	TGTGCCAGCAGCTTGATAGGGGGGAATTCACCCCTCCACTTT
-	-	TRBV2	TRBJ2-5	CASKFGTAKETQYF	TGTGCCAGCAAGTTCGGCACGGCTAAGGAGACCCAGTACTTC
TRBD1	-	TRBV25-1	TRBJ2-1	CASSHITGGTYNEQFF	TGTGCCAGCAGTCATATTACAGGGGGCACCTACAATGAGCAGTTCTTC
-	-	TRBV5-8	TRBJ1-3	CASSLGTIGNTIYF	TGTGCCAGCAGCCTCGGGACTATCGGAAACACCATATATTTT
TRBD1	-	TRBV6-5	TRBJ2-7	CASTGTGQREQYF	TGTGCCAGCACCGGGACAGGGCAGCGCGAGCAGTACTTC
TRBD1	-	TRBV28	TRBJ1-5	CASTPTGRDRGGNQPQHF	TGTGCCAGCACACCTACGGGGCGAGACAGGGGTGGCAATCAGCCCCAGCATTTT
TRBD2	-	TRBV5-1	TRBJ2-2	CASSPRPLAGGNTGELFF	TGCGCCAGCAGCCCCCGTCCCCTAGCGGGGGGGAACACCGGGGAGCTGTTTTTT
-	-	TRBV21-1	TRBJ1-3	CASSARDRRSGNTIYF	TGTGCCAGCAGCGCCCGGGACAGGCGCTCTGGAAACACCATATATTTT
-	-	TRBV14	TRBJ2-7	CASSQVTLEQYF	TGTGCCAGCAGCCAAGTAACCCTCGAGCAGTACTTC